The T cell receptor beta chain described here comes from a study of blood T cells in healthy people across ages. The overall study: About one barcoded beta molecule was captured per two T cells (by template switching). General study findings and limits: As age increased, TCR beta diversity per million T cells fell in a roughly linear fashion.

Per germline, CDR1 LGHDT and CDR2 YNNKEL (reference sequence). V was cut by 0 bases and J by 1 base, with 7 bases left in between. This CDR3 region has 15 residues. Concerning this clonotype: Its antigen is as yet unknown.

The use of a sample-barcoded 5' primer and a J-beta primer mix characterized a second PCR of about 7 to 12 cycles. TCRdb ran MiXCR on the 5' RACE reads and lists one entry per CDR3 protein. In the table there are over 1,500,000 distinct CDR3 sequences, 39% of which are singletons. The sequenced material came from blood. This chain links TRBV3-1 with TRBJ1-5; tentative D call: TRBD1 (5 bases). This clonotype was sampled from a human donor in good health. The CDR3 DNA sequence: TGTGCCAGCAGCCAAGATCAGGGCAGCAATCAGCCCCAGCATTTT. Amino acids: CASSQDQGSNQPQHF.